Presented here are 2 T cell receptor beta chains from one specimen sequenced in a study of blood T cell repertoires in COVID-19. Profiling relied on immunoSEQ multiplex PCR, and the TCRdb table lists in-frame clones only, not all of them. The sample contains about 240,000 clones, approximately 80% of which appear only once. The sequenced sample was peripheral blood. These receptor sequences come from a woman in her 70s with acute or convalescent COVID-19.

A single count supports this clone. This chain connects TRBV6-5 to TRBJ1-1, with D maybe TRBD1 (5 bases). Germline V gene sequence: CDR1 MNHEY, CDR2 SVGAGI. The ends were cut back, 6 bases at V and 4 bases at J, with 15 bases in the middle. The CDR3 runs to 14 residues. The CDR3 bases are TGTGCCAGCAGCCCCTGGGGGGAGAGCACTGAAGCTTTCTTT. Protein product: CASSPWGESTEAFF.

This chain links TRBV29-1 with TRBJ1-2, with TRBD1 identical over 9 bases. The CDR3 contains 12 residues. J gave up 4 bases and V 6 bases, and 3 bases lay outside the gene matches. Germline-derived CDR1 and CDR2 are SQVTM and ANQGSEA. CDR3 sequence: CSVDRGGYGYTF. CDR3 sequence (DNA): TGCAGCGTGGACAGGGGCGGCTATGGCTACACCTTC.